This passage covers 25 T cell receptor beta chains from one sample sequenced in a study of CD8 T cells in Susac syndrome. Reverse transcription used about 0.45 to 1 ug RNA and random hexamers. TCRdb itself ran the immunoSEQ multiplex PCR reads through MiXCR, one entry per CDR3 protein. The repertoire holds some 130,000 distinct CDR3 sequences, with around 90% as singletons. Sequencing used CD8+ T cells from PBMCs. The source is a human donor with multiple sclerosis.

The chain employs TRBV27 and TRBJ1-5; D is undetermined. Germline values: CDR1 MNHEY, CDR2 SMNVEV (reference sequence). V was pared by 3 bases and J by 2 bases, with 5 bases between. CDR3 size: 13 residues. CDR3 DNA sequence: TGTGCCAGCAGTTTGATGGGCAATCAGCCCCAGCATTTT. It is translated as CASSLMGNQPQHF.

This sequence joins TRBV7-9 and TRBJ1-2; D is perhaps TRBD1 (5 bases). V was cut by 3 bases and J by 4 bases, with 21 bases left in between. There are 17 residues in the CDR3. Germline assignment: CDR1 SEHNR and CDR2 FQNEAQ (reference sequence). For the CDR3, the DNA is TGTGCCAGCAGCTTCGGCGGGGCCCGTCCAGGGATCTATGGCTACACCTTC. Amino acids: CASSFGGARPGIYGYTF.

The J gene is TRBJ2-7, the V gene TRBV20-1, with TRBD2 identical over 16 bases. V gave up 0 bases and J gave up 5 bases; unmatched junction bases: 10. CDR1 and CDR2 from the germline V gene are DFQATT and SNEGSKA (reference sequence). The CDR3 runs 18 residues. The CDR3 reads CSAREGLAGGLVYDEQYF. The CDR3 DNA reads TGCAGTGCTAGAGAGGGACTAGCGGGAGGGCTTGTGTACGACGAGCAGTACTTC.

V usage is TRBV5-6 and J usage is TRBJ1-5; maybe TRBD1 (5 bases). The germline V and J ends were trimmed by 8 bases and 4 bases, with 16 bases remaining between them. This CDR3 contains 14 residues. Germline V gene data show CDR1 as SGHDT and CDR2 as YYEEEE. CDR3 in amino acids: CASQGTRSNQPQHF. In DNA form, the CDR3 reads TGTGCCAGTCAAGGGACCCGGTCTAATCAGCCCCAGCATTTT.

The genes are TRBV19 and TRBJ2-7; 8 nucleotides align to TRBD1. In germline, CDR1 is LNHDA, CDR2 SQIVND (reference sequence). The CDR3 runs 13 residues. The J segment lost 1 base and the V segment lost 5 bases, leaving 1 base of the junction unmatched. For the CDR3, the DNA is TGTGCCAGTAGTCAGGGGGCTTCCTACGAGCAGTACTTC. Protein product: CASSQGASYEQYF.

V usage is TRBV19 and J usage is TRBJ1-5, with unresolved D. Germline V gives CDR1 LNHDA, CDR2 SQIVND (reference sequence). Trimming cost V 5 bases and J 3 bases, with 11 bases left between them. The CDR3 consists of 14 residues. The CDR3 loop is CASSLPGLNQPQHF. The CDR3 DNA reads TGTGCCAGTAGTTTACCGGGTCTCAATCAGCCCCAGCATTTT.

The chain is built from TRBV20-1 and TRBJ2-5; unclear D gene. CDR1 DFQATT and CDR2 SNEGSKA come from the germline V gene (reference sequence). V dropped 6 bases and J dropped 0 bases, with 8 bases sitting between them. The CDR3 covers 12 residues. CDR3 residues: CSAPEYQETQYF. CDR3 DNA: TGCAGTGCGCCGGAGTACCAAGAGACCCAGTACTTC.

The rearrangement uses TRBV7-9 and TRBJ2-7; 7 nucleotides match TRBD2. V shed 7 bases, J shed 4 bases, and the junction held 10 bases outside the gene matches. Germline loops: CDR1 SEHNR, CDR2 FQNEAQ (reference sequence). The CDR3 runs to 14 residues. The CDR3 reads CASTDATREYEQYF. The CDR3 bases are TGTGCCAGCACCGACGCCACGCGGGAGTACGAGCAGTACTTC.

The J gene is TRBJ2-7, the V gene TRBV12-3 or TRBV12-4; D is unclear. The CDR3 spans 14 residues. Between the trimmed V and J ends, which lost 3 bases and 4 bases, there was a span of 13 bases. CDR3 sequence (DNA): TGTGCCAGCAGTTTTCGGGCTGATAGTTACGAGCAGTACTTC. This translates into CASSFRADSYEQYF.

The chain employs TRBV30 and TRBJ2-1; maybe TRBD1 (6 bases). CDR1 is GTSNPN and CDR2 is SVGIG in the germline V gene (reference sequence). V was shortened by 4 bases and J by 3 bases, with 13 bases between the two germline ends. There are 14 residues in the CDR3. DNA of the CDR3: TGTGCCTGGAAGTCAGGGGCCCTCTACAATGAGCAGTTCTTC. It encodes CAWKSGALYNEQFF.

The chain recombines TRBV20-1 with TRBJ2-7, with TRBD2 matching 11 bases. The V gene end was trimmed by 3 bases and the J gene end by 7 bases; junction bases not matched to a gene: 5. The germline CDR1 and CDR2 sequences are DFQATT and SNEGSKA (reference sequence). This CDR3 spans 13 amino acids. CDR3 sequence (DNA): TGCAGTGCTAGGGTTAGCGGGAGGGGGGAGCAGTACTTC. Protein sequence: CSARVSGRGEQYF.

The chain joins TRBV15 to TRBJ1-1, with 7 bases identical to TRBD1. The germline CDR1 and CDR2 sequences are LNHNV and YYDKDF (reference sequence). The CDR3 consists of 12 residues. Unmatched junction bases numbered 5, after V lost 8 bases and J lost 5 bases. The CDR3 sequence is CATADRATEAFF. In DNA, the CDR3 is TGTGCCACCGCAGACAGGGCTACTGAAGCTTTCTTT. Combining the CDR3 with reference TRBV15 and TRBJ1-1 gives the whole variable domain DAMVIQNPRYQVTQFGKPVTLSCSQTLNHNVMYWYQQKSSQAPKLLFHYYDKDFNNEADTPDNFQSRRPNTSFCFLDIRSPGLGDTAMYLCATADRATEAFFGQGTRLTVV.

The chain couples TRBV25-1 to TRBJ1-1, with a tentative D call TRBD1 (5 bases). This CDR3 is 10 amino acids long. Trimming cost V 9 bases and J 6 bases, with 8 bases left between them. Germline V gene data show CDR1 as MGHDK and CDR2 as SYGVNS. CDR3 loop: CASEGSEAFF. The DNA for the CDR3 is TGTGCCAGTGAGGGGTCTGAAGCTTTCTTT.

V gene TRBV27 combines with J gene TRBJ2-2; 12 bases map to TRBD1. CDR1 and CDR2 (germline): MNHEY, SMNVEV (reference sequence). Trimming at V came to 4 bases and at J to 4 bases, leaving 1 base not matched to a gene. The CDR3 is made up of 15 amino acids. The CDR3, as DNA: TGTGCCAGCAGTTGGGACAGGGGGCCCACCGGGGAGCTGTTTTTT. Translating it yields CASSWDRGPTGELFF.

The CDR3 reads CASTGAGNEQFF. The CDR3 DNA sequence: TGTGCCAGCACGGGGGCGGGCAATGAGCAGTTCTTC. The chain links TRBV12-3 or TRBV12-4 to TRBJ2-1; D tentatively fits TRBD1 or TRBD2 (6 bases each). Trimming took 7 bases from V and 6 from J, leaving 10 bases between them. The CDR3 is made up of 12 amino acids.

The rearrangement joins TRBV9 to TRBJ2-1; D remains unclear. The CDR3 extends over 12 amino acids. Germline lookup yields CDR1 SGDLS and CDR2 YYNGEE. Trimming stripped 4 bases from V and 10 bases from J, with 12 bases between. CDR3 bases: TGTGCCAGCAGCCTCCTAGGGATAGAGCAGTTCTTC. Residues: CASSLLGIEQFF.

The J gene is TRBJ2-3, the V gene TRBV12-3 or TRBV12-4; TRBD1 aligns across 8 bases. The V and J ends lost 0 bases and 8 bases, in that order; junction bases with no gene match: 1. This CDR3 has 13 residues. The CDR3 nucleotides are TGTGCCAGCAGTTTAGCCAGGGGGCCTACGCAGTATTTT. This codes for CASSLARGPTQYF.

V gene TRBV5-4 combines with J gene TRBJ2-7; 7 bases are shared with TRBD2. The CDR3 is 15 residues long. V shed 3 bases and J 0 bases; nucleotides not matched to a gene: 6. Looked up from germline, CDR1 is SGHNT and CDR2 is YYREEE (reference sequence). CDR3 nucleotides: TGTGCCAGCAGCTGGGGGGAGGGCAGCTCCTACGAGCAGTACTTC. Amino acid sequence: CASSWGEGSSYEQYF.

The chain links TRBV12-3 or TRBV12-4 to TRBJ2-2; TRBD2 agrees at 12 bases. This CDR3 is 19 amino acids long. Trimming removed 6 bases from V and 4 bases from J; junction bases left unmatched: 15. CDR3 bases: TGTGCCAGCAGCCCCGCAGGAGGACTAGCGGGATCTTCCACCGGGGAGCTGTTTTTT. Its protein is CASSPAGGLAGSSTGELFF.

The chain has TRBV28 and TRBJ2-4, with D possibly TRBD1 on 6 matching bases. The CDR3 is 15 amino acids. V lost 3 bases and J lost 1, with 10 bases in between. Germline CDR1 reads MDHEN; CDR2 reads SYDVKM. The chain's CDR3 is CASSFRGLAKNIQYF. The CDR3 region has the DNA TGTGCCAGCAGTTTCAGGGGTTTGGCCAAAAACATTCAGTACTTC. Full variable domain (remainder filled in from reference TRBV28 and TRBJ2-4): DVKVTQSSRYLVKRTGEKVFLECVQDMDHENMFWYRQDPGLGLRLIYFSYDVKMKEKGDIPEGYSVSREKKERFSLILESASTNQTSMYLCASSFRGLAKNIQYFGAGTRLSVL.

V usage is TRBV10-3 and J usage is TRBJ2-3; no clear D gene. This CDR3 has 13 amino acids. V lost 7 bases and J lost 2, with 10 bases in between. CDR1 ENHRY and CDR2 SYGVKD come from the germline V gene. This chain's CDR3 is CAITLDSTDTQYF. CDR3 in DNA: TGTGCCATCACTCTAGACTCCACAGATACGCAGTATTTT.

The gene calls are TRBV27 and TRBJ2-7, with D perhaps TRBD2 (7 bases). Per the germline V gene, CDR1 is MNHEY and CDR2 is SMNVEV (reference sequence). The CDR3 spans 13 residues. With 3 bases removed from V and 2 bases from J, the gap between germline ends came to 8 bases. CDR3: CASSLGGPYEQYF. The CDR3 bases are TGTGCCAGCAGTTTGGGGGGGCCCTACGAGCAGTACTTC.

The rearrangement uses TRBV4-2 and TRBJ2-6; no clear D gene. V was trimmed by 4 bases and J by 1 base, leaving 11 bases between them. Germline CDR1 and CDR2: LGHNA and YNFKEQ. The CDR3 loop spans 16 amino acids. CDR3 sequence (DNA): TGTGCCAGCAGCCTAAGCAGCCGTTCTGGGGCCAACGTCCTGACTTTC. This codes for CASSLSSRSGANVLTF.

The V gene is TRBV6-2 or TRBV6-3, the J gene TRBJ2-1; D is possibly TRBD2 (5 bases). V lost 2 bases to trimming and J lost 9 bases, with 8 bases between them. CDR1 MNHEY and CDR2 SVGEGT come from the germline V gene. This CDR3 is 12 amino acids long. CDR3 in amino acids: CASSYVAREQFF. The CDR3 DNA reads TGTGCCAGCAGTTACGTAGCGCGTGAGCAGTTCTTC.

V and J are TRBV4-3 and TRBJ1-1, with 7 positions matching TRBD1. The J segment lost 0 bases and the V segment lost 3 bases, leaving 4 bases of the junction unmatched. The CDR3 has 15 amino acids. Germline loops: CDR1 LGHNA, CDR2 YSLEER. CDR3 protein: CASSQGDSVNTEAFF. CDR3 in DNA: TGCGCCAGCAGCCAGGGGGACAGCGTGAACACTGAAGCTTTCTTT.